This TCR beta chain was found in a study of regulatory T cells in long-lasting Graves disease. CDR3 length: 12 residues. Per the germline V gene, CDR1 is SEHNR and CDR2 is FQNEAQ (reference sequence). With 8 bases clipped from V and 9 bases from J, the junction kept 9 bases outside the gene matches. Findings and caveats of the study: For persistent Graves' patients, TCR diversity was lower than for newly diagnosed ones. Persistent patients had more shared public clonotypes (around 2,500) than new patients (roughly 900). Only a small sample size was used, which may have cut accuracy.

Through Arm-PCR of CDR3 regions and iRepertoire HTBI primers, TCR beta libraries were built. TCRdb recomputed calls from the multiplex PCR reads with MiXCR, one row per CDR3 protein. The sample contains 350,000 to 450,000 distinct CDR3 sequences, more than 20% of which appear only once. Stated time point: persistent/refractory GD, antithyroid drugs over 5 years with positive TRAb. PBMC RNA was the source of the TCR library. Ten or more counts support this clonotype. Its antigen is still unknown. V usage is TRBV7-9 and J usage is TRBJ2-5; 7 bases are a match to TRBD2. Source: peripheral blood mononuclear cells (PBMCs), taken when the disease was refractory, from a patient treated with antithyroid drugs. The sequence derives from a woman between 40 and 50 years old with Graves disease. The CDR3 is CASAGTKGSQYF. Here the CDR3 DNA reads TGTGCCAGCGCCGGGACTAAGGGCTCCCAGTACTTC.